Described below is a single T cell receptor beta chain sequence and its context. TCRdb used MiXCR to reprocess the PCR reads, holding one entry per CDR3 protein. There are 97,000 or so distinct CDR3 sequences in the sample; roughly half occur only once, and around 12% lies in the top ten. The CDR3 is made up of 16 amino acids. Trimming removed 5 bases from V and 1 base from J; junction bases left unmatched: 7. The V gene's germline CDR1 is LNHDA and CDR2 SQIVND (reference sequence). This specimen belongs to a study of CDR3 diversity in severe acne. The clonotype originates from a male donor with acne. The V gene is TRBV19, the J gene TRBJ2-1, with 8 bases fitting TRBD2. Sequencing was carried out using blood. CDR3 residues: CASSRAGGRSYNEQFF. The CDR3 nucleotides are TGTGCCAGTAGTCGGGCTGGCGGGAGGTCCTACAATGAGCAGTTCTTC. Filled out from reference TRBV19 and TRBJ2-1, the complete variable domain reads DGGITQSPKYLFRKEGQNVTLSCEQNLNHDAMYWYRQDPGQGLRLIYYSQIVNDFQKGDIAEGYSVSREKKESFPLTVTSAQKNPTAFYLCASSRAGGRSYNEQFFGPGTRLTVL.